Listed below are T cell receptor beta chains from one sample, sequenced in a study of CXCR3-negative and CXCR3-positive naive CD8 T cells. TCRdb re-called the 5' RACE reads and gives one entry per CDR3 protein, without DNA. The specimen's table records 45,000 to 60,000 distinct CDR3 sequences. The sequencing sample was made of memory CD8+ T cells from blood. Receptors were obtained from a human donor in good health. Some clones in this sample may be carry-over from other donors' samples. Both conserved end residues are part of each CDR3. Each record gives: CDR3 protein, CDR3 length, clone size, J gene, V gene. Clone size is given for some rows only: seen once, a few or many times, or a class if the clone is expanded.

CASSSRDATDTQYF,14,.,TRBJ2-3,TRBV7-7
CASSAGDSYNEQFF,14,.,TRBJ2-1,TRBV6-1
CSASGWTSGTDTQYF,15,.,TRBJ2-3,TRBV20-1
CASVNSSYNEQFF,13,.,TRBJ2-1,TRBV5-1
CASSLAGGTDTQYF,14,.,TRBJ2-3,TRBV7-6
CASSLEAQGAYGYTF,15,.,TRBJ1-2,TRBV5-1
CASSPASGSSYNEQFF,16,.,TRBJ2-1,TRBV7-9
CASSFRDRPLYEQYF,15,.,TRBJ2-7,TRBV7-9
CASSSTGTGMPPLHF,15,.,TRBJ1-6,TRBV14
CASSKYGGDTEAFF,14,.,TRBJ1-1,TRBV7-6
CASSLRAFEDEQFF,14,.,TRBJ2-1,TRBV7-8
CASSAGQLTGELFF,14,.,TRBJ2-2,TRBV11-2
CASESGRRGQFF,12,.,TRBJ2-1,TRBV7-9
CASSLDTGVLYGYTF,15,.,TRBJ1-2,TRBV7-8
CASSLDYGTSGYNEQFF,17,.,TRBJ2-1,TRBV11-3
CASSLSSTDTQYF,13,.,TRBJ2-3,TRBV7-9
CASSRTLYQETQYF,14,.,TRBJ2-5,TRBV28
CASSQVWARDNEQFF,15,.,TRBJ2-1,TRBV4-1
CASSLGRANEQFF,13,.,TRBJ2-1,TRBV27
CASSGTGLTNEKLFF,15,.,TRBJ1-4,TRBV7-6
CAGSNDSEAGELFF,14,.,TRBJ2-2,TRBV6-4
CASSLEEGFEETQYF,15,.,TRBJ2-5,TRBV11-2
CASSTLAGGVDEQYF,15,.,TRBJ2-7,TRBV7-6
CSARVEGRDYGYTF,14,.,TRBJ1-2,TRBV20-1
CASSFSGGAYNEQFF,15,.,TRBJ2-1,TRBV5-1
CASSDQDTGELFF,13,.,TRBJ2-2,TRBV6-4
CASSISRPGLVVETQYF,17,.,TRBJ2-5,TRBV7-2
CSVEDPSDRNYGYTF,15,.,TRBJ1-2,TRBV29-1
CSAWPLAATNEKLFF,15,medium-sized,TRBJ1-4,TRBV20-1
CASSVTSEPYNEQFF,15,.,TRBJ2-1,TRBV6-1
CSVGGETGELFF,12,.,TRBJ2-2,TRBV29-1
CASSPRTPAYEQYF,14,.,TRBJ2-7,TRBV28
CASSLGDITDNEQFF,15,.,TRBJ2-1,TRBV12-3/TRBV12-4
CASSGGTGIADTQYF,15,.,TRBJ2-3,TRBV7-9
CSAVFGNTEAFF,12,.,TRBJ1-1,TRBV29-1